The 7 T cell receptor beta chains below all came from one sample that was sequenced in a study of regulatory T cells in long-lasting Graves disease. Sequencing libraries for TCR beta were prepared with iRepertoire HTBI primers and Arm-PCR of CDR3 regions. TCRdb processed the multiplex PCR reads anew with MiXCR; each CDR3 protein has one entry. The sample includes approximately 360,000 distinct CDR3 sequences, roughly 23% of them seen just once. Time point: persistent/refractory GD, antithyroid drugs over 5 years with positive TRAb. With RNA extracted from PBMCs as input, the TCR library was made. Material: peripheral blood mononuclear cells (PBMCs), obtained when the disease was refractory, from a patient treated with antithyroid drugs. All receptors derive from a middle-aged woman with Graves disease.

In the case of this clonotype: A read error may be the cause here, since a much bigger clone is one base away. The CDR3 nucleotides read TGTGCCAGCAGTGGAGCCGACGACTGGGCTGGGGCCAAAAACATTCAGTACTTC. It specifies CASSGADDWAGAKNIQYF. The chain employs TRBV6-1 and TRBJ2-4; D ambiguous. Germline lookup yields CDR1 MNHNS and CDR2 SASEGT. V lost 4 bases, J lost 1 base, and 20 bases lay in between. CDR3 size: 18 residues.

This clonotype was seen at least ten times. V gene TRBV20-1 combines with J gene TRBJ2-5; 10 bases line up with TRBD2. V lost 3 bases and J lost 5; bases outside the gene matches: 12. The CDR3 is 16 amino acids. The V gene's germline CDR1 is DFQATT and CDR2 SNEGSKA (reference sequence). CDR3 region: CSASRLAGPTTETQYF. CDR3 nucleotides: TGCAGTGCTAGTAGACTAGCGGGTCCTACGACGGAGACCCAGTACTTC.

This clonotype appeared a few times. This chain connects TRBV20-1 to TRBJ1-5; D possibly corresponds to TRBD1 (6 bases). The CDR3 covers 13 residues. From germline, CDR1 is DFQATT and CDR2 SNEGSKA (reference sequence). V lost 1 base and J 6 bases, leaving 10 bases between the germline ends. The CDR3 nucleotides read TGCAGTGCTAGAGCAGGGGTCGGTCAGCCCCAGCATTTT. Translating it yields CSARAGVGQPQHF.

Turning to this clonotype: A much larger clone lies a single base off, so this may be a read error. The rearrangement links TRBV28 to TRBJ1-1, with D uncertain. The CDR3 covers 13 residues. The germline V gene encodes CDR1 MDHEN and CDR2 SYDVKM. The CDR3 nucleotides are TGTGCCACGTCGGAGATAGGAGCCGGAGAAGCTCTCTTT. Its protein product is CATSEIGAGEALF.

V is TRBV2 and J is TRBJ2-1; 8 bases map to TRBD2. Looked up from germline, CDR1 is SNHLY and CDR2 is FYNNEI. V gave up 6 bases and J gave up 4 bases; unmatched junction bases: 8. The CDR3 has 15 residues. For the CDR3, the DNA is TGTGCCAGCAGCCACCCGGGACTAGGGTACAATGAGCAGTTCTTC. It specifies CASSHPGLGYNEQFF.

This clonotype was seen at least ten times. The gene calls are TRBV11-2 and TRBJ1-5; D might be TRBD1 (5 bases). CDR1 is SGHAT and CDR2 is FQNNGV in the germline V gene. Trimming stripped 5 bases from V and 2 bases from J, with 13 bases between. This CDR3 comprises 15 residues. CDR3 bases: TGTGCCAGCAGCCCGGTTGGGGGTGGCAATCAGCCCCAGCATTTT. Encoded protein: CASSPVGGGNQPQHF.

In this sample, this clonotype turned up a few times. The rearrangement links TRBV11-2 to TRBJ2-2; TRBD2 aligns across 8 bases. This CDR3 spans 15 amino acids. Germline values: CDR1 SGHAT, CDR2 FQNNGV. Trimming at V came to 5 bases and at J to 4 bases, leaving 6 bases not matched to a gene. In DNA, the CDR3 is TGTGCCAGCAGCGACGGACTAGCTAGCACCGGGGAGCTGTTTTTT. Translation gives CASSDGLASTGELFF.